This passage covers 5 T cell receptor beta chains from one sample sequenced in a study of Ad26.COV2.S vaccination and SARS-CoV-2 variants. Treatment of the sample: around 19 received Ad26.COV2.S at low or high dose, single or two shots; 5 received placebo; per-sample allocation not given. The samples were gathered on day 63 after the first injection of vaccine or placebo. Profiling relied on immunoSEQ multiplex PCR, and the TCRdb table lists in-frame clones only, not all of them. Of more than 350,000 clones listed, around 90% were seen once; the top ten hold 12%. Sequencing used peripheral blood, obtained in a trial of Ad26.COV2.S vaccine versus placebo. The source is a person between 18 and 65 years old who received the Ad26.COV2.S COVID-19 vaccine or a placebo.

This clone occurred once. J is TRBJ2-1 and V is TRBV15; 8 bases map to TRBD2. J lost 6 bases, V lost 0 bases, and 10 bases had no gene match. This CDR3 comprises 17 residues. Looked up from germline, CDR1 is LNHNV and CDR2 is YYDKDF (reference sequence). The CDR3 DNA follows: TGTGCCACCAGCAGAGATTGGGCTAGCGGGTCAGCCAATGAGCAGTTCTTC. This encodes CATSRDWASGSANEQFF. Full variable domain (outside the CDR3, taken from reference TRBV15 and TRBJ2-1): DAMVIQNPRYQVTQFGKPVTLSCSQTLNHNVMYWYQQKSSQAPKLLFHYYDKDFNNEADTPDNFQSRRPNTSFCFLDIRSPGLGDTAMYLCATSRDWASGSANEQFFGPGTRLTVL.

J is TRBJ2-7 and V is TRBV27; D unclear. Germline V gene lookup returns CDR1 MNHEY and CDR2 SMNVEV (reference sequence). The CDR3 totals 14 residues. V shed 2 bases and J shed 0 bases, with 8 bases lying between them. The CDR3 spells CASSLKRVSYEQYF. As DNA, the CDR3 is TGTGCCAGCAGTTTAAAGCGCGTCTCCTACGAGCAGTACTTC.

V and J are TRBV10-3 and TRBJ1-5; D possibly corresponds to TRBD1 (6 bases). The CDR3 sequence is 14 residues long. Per the germline V gene, CDR1 is ENHRY and CDR2 is SYGVKD. The germline V and J ends were trimmed by 10 bases and 8 bases, with 21 bases remaining between them. The CDR3 is CATSAGRGQEPQHF. For the CDR3, the DNA is TGTGCCACCTCGGCAGGGAGGGGACAAGAGCCCCAGCATTTT.

V gene TRBV6-5 combines with J gene TRBJ2-2; TRBD2 matches 9 bases. V lost 7 bases to trimming and J lost 7 bases; unmatched junction nucleotides: 10. Germline CDR1 and CDR2: MNHEY and SVGAGI. The length of the CDR3 is 15 residues. The CDR3 spells CASTLAGVGNGELFF. The CDR3 nucleotides are TGTGCCAGCACCTTAGCGGGAGTTGGTAACGGGGAGCTGTTTTTT.

V is TRBV2 and J is TRBJ2-1; the match to TRBD2 covers 7 bases. V lost 4 bases to trimming and J lost 13 bases; unmatched junction nucleotides: 16. The CDR3 sequence is 15 residues long. Germline loops: CDR1 SNHLY, CDR2 FYNNEI. The CDR3 sequence: CASSAWLSGTARQFF. The DNA for the CDR3 is TGTGCCAGCAGTGCTTGGCTAAGCGGGACGGCCCGCCAGTTCTTC.